This T cell receptor (beta chain) was identified in a study of blood T cell repertoires in COVID-19. About the study: Whether acute or convalescent, the COVID-19 samples came from the United States, Italy and Spain. The cDNA or gDNA used as material had been derived from T cells, B-cell-depleted T cells, or PBMCs.

Assay used: immunoSEQ multiplex PCR; TCRdb lists only in-frame clones, some missing. This table holds about 73,000 clones, around 77% found once. From germline, CDR1 is SGDLS and CDR2 YYNGEE. The length of the CDR3 is 15 residues. Trimming shortened V by 4 bases and J by 1 base, and 12 bases separated the two germline ends. Patients in Seattle were enrolled during active infection, then followed longitudinally. The chain links TRBV9 to TRBJ1-3; TRBD1 might be the D (5 bases). This TCR was recovered from a man aged 65-85 years with COVID-19, enrolled during active disease. Material for sequencing was peripheral blood. CDR3 coding DNA: TGTGCCAGCAGCCCGATGGGGACTTCTGGAAACACCATATATTTT. This translates into CASSPMGTSGNTIYF.